This TCR beta chain was retrieved from a study of early T cells in non-severe SARS-CoV-2 infection. TCRdb passed the 5' RACE reads through MiXCR, listing each CDR3 protein once. The top ten hold less than 2% of the sample, which has about 68,000 distinct CDR3 sequences, 12% seen once. At least ten counts were recorded for this clonotype. The sequenced material came from whole blood. The receptor was isolated from an adult who was a healthcare worker with PCR-confirmed SARS-CoV-2 infection or an uninfected control (not recorded which).

This CDR3 reads CSVAKDRYGYTF. In DNA, the CDR3 is TGCAGCGTTGCGAAGGACCGCTATGGCTACACCTTC. V and J are TRBV29-1 and TRBJ1-2; no firm D call. Trimming took 4 bases from V and 4 from J, leaving 10 bases between them. CDR3 size: 12 residues. The germline V gene encodes CDR1 SQVTM and CDR2 ANQGSEA.